This entry lists 32 T cell receptor beta chains sequenced from one sample in a study of Ad26.COV2.S vaccination and SARS-CoV-2 variants. TCRdb keeps only in-frame clones here, not all; method: immunoSEQ multiplex PCR. Altogether around 500,000 clones are present, roughly 87% being singletons, with the ten largest covering about 1.5%. Regarding treatment: roughly 20 received Ad26.COV2.S at low or high dose, single or two shots; 5 received placebo; per-sample allocation not given. Following the first vaccine or placebo injection, samples were taken on day 63. Source: peripheral blood, taken in a trial of Ad26.COV2.S vaccine versus placebo. These receptor sequences come from a person between 18 and 59 years old who received the Ad26.COV2.S COVID-19 vaccine or a placebo.

Here the CDR3 DNA reads TGTGCCAGCAGTTTTGTCGGCGGAACCGGGTACAATGAGCAGTTCTTC. It yields the protein CASSFVGGTGYNEQFF. The rearrangement uses TRBV28 and TRBJ2-1; no clear D. The CDR3 loop spans 16 amino acids. V shed 3 bases and J shed 4 bases, with 16 bases lying between them. From germline, CDR1 is MDHEN and CDR2 SYDVKM.

J is TRBJ1-4 and V is TRBV2; possible D gene TRBD1, 5 bases. The CDR3 runs to 15 residues. Germline CDR1 SNHLY, CDR2 FYNNEI. Between the trimmed V and J ends, which lost 4 bases and 8 bases, there was a span of 17 bases. The CDR3 is CASSVSPGPEEKLFF. CDR3 sequence (DNA): TGTGCCAGCAGTGTTTCCCCGGGACCGGAGGAAAAACTGTTTTTT.

This rearrangement joins TRBV19 to TRBJ2-7, with TRBD2 as a possible D gene (5 bases). Trimming removed 4 bases from V and 6 bases from J, with 13 bases in between. This CDR3 contains 13 residues. CDR1 is LNHDA and CDR2 is SQIVND in the germline V gene (reference sequence). The CDR3 sequence is CASSTRRVGEQYF. The CDR3 coding sequence is TGTGCCAGTAGTACAAGGCGGGTTGGCGAGCAGTACTTC.

V is TRBV29-1 and J is TRBJ2-7, with D hard to call. Germline CDR1 is SQVTM and CDR2 is ANQGSEA. The CDR3 runs 13 residues. V lost 1 base to trimming and J lost 3 bases, with 10 bases between them. The CDR3 DNA reads TGCAGCGTTGAAGTGGGTATCGGCTACGAGCAGTACTTC. It specifies CSVEVGIGYEQYF.

The chain combines TRBV5-1 with TRBJ2-6, with D possibly matching TRBD1 (5 bases). The V end lost 4 bases, the J end lost 0 bases, and 32 bases lay between the germline ends. CDR1 and CDR2 from the germline V gene are SGHRS and YFSETQ. The CDR3 has 23 amino acids. CDR3 in DNA: TGCGCCAGCAGCAGAACCCTGCGGCCAGGGCCCCGATTTGGCAGCTCTGGGGCCAACGTCCTGACTTTC. This gives the protein CASSRTLRPGPRFGSSGANVLTF.

V usage is TRBV4-3 and J usage is TRBJ2-3; a weak D match, TRBD2 (7 bases). This CDR3 contains 15 residues. Germline values: CDR1 LGHNA, CDR2 YSLEER. The V gene lost 4 bases and the J gene lost 4 bases, with 15 bases spanning the gap. The CDR3 spells CASSRWRGGADTQYF. CDR3 bases: TGCGCCAGCAGCCGGTGGAGGGGGGGAGCAGATACGCAGTATTTT.

This clone was detected many times. This chain links TRBV6-6 with TRBJ2-3; 12 bases match TRBD2. In germline, CDR1 is MNHNY, CDR2 SVGAGI (reference sequence). CDR3 length: 16 residues. V was clipped by 6 bases and J by 2 bases; unmatched bases: 6. The CDR3 loop reads CASSILAGGFTDTQYF. In DNA, the CDR3 is TGTGCCAGCAGCATTCTAGCGGGGGGGTTCACAGATACGCAGTATTTT.

The genes are TRBV29-1 and TRBJ2-7, with D possibly TRBD2 on 5 matching bases. V dropped 4 bases and J dropped 3 bases, with 16 bases sitting between them. The CDR3 is made up of 14 amino acids. Germline V gives CDR1 SQVTM, CDR2 ANQGSEA. In DNA form, the CDR3 reads TGCAGCGTTGCAGGCGGGCTGGGAAACTACGAGCAGTACTTC. Encoded protein: CSVAGGLGNYEQYF.

This chain joins TRBV14 and TRBJ2-1; D might be TRBD2 (6 bases). Germline CDR1 is SGHDN and CDR2 is FVKESK. Trimming left V 0 bases short and J 2 bases short, with 11 bases between. The CDR3 spans 16 residues. The CDR3 nucleotides are TGTGCCAGCAGCCAAGAAAGGGACTCAACCTACAATGAGCAGTTCTTC. Translation gives CASSQERDSTYNEQFF.

This clone has just one count. As DNA, the CDR3 is TGTGCCAGCTCACCACTAAGCGGTTATGAAAAACTGTTTTTT. This encodes CASSPLSGYEKLFF. This rearrangement joins TRBV18 to TRBJ1-4; D not resolved. CDR1 and CDR2 from the germline V gene are KGHSH and LQKENI. V lost 1 base and J lost 6, with 9 bases in between. This CDR3 contains 14 residues.

CDR3 in DNA: TGTGCCAGCACTGGACAGGGGGCTCTTACTATACCGCAGTATTTT. This gives the protein CASTGQGALTIPQYF. The rearrangement joins TRBV27 to TRBJ2-3; 11 nucleotides line up with TRBD1. Germline assignment: CDR1 MNHEY and CDR2 SMNVEV (reference sequence). The CDR3 contains 15 residues. Trimming at V came to 7 bases and at J to 10 bases, leaving 13 bases not matched to a gene.

The chain joins TRBV19 to TRBJ2-3; TRBD2 agrees at 12 bases. V gave up 5 bases and J gave up 2 bases; unmatched junction bases: 5. This CDR3 comprises 16 residues. Per the germline V gene, CDR1 is LNHDA and CDR2 is SQIVND (reference sequence). In DNA, the CDR3 is TGTGCCAGTAGTTCTCTAGCGGGGGGGCTCACAGATACGCAGTATTTT. This gives the protein CASSSLAGGLTDTQYF.

V usage is TRBV27 and J usage is TRBJ2-5; 9 bases agree with TRBD1. There are 15 residues in the CDR3. Germline-derived CDR1 and CDR2 are MNHEY and SMNVEV (reference sequence). The V and J ends lost 5 bases and 1 base, in that order; junction bases with no gene match: 5. The CDR3 bases are TGTGCCAGCAGTCAAGGGACAGGGAGCCAAGAGACCCAGTACTTC. The encoded protein is CASSQGTGSQETQYF.

This chain links TRBV19 with TRBJ1-3; no clear D. The germline V gene encodes CDR1 LNHDA and CDR2 SQIVND (reference sequence). The CDR3 is 16 residues long. Trimming left V 5 bases short and J 11 bases short, with 25 bases between. The CDR3 DNA follows: TGTGCCAGTAGTCCTCGGACCCAATCGATGGTATTTTCCATATATTTT. Translating it yields CASSPRTQSMVFSIYF.

This rearrangement joins TRBV29-1 to TRBJ1-1; 7 bases align to TRBD1. This CDR3 comprises 13 residues. Germline V lookup: CDR1 SQVTM, CDR2 ANQGSEA. V dropped 5 bases and J dropped 2; count of bases not matched to a gene: 5. The CDR3 loop reads CSVSTGFNTEAFF. The CDR3, as DNA: TGCAGCGTTTCGACAGGGTTTAACACTGAAGCTTTCTTT.

The chain uses TRBV6-5 and TRBJ2-1; D may be TRBD1 (6 bases). CDR3 length equals 15 residues. V was clipped by 2 bases and J by 4 bases, with 12 bases between them. Germline V lookup: CDR1 MNHEY, CDR2 SVGAGI. CDR3 in DNA: TGTGCCAGCAGTTACGGGGGCAGGGTTTACAATGAGCAGTTCTTC. Amino acids: CASSYGGRVYNEQFF.

V gene TRBV4-1 combines with J gene TRBJ2-6, with D perhaps TRBD2 (5 bases). CDR1 is MGHRA and CDR2 is YSYEKL in the germline V gene. Trimming took 3 bases from V and 4 from J, leaving 10 bases between them. The CDR3 totals 15 residues. CDR3 residues: CASSQLPGGANVLTF. The CDR3 nucleotides read TGCGCCAGCAGCCAGCTACCGGGAGGGGCCAACGTCCTGACTTTC.

V and J are TRBV5-1 and TRBJ1-2, with D possibly being TRBD1 (5 bases). This CDR3 comprises 16 residues. Trimming removed 0 bases at V and 4 bases at J, with 16 bases between. Germline lookup yields CDR1 SGHRS and CDR2 YFSETQ. CDR3 nucleotides: TGCGCCAGCAGCTTGGATACAGGTTCTCTAGTCTATGGCTACACCTTC. As protein: CASSLDTGSLVYGYTF. Complete variable domain (other parts from reference TRBV5-1 and TRBJ1-2): KAGVTQTPRYLIKTRGQQVTLSCSPISGHRSVSWYQQTPGQGLQFLFEYFSETQRNKGNFPGRFSGRQFSNSRSEMNVSTLELGDSALYLCASSLDTGSLVYGYTFGSGTRLTVV.

The chain joins TRBV6-2 or TRBV6-3 to TRBJ1-5; D not resolved. Trimming stripped 6 bases from V and 9 bases from J, with 12 bases between. Germline CDR1 and CDR2: MNHEY and SVGEGT. The CDR3 spans 12 residues. CDR3 sequence: CASSRLTSPQHF. The CDR3, as DNA: TGTGCCAGCAGCCGCCTCACATCGCCCCAGCATTTT.

The gene calls are TRBV5-1 and TRBJ1-2; D remains unclear. The CDR3 contains 13 residues. V was trimmed by 4 bases and J by 7 bases, leaving 14 bases between them. The germline V gene has CDR1 SGHRS and CDR2 YFSETQ. CDR3 in DNA: TGCGCCAGCAGCGGTAAGAATGAAGGTGGCTACACCTTC. The encoded protein is CASSGKNEGGYTF.

J is TRBJ2-1 and V is TRBV7-6; 8 bases agree with TRBD2. The CDR3 runs 15 residues. Germline V gene sequence: CDR1 SGHVS, CDR2 FNYEAQ. The trim removed 4 bases at V and 3 bases at J, leaving 5 bases unmatched. This chain's CDR3 is CASSSSGSYYNEQFF. The CDR3 region has the DNA TGTGCCAGCAGCTCGAGCGGGAGTTACTACAATGAGCAGTTCTTC.

The V and J genes are TRBV7-9 and TRBJ1-2; D is possibly TRBD1 (5 bases). Germline CDR1 and CDR2: SEHNR and FQNEAQ (reference sequence). Trimming took 7 bases from V and 3 from J, leaving 21 bases between them. The CDR3 totals 16 residues. Here the CDR3 reads CASTFGDAGRDYGYTF. As DNA, the CDR3 is TGTGCCAGCACTTTCGGGGACGCAGGTCGGGACTATGGCTACACCTTC. The full variable domain, completed using reference TRBV7-9 and TRBJ1-2, is DTGVSQNPRHKITKRGQNVTFRCDPISEHNRLYWYRQTLGQGPEFLTYFQNEAQLEKSRLLSDRFSAERPKGSFSTLEIQRTEQGDSAMYLCASTFGDAGRDYGYTFGSGTRLTVV.

This sequence joins TRBV6-2 or TRBV6-3 and TRBJ2-1, with 11 bases matching TRBD2. This CDR3 contains 15 residues. With 2 bases clipped from V and 6 bases from J, the junction kept 3 bases outside the gene matches. Germline CDR1 and CDR2: MNHEY and SVGEGT. The CDR3 DNA reads as TGTGCCAGCAGTTACGACGGGACTAGCGGCAATGAGCAGTTCTTC. It yields the protein CASSYDGTSGNEQFF.

The V gene is TRBV6-1, the J gene TRBJ2-1; 7 bases line up with TRBD2. The CDR3 has 15 residues. The ends lost 2 bases at V and 7 bases at J; junction bases unmatched: 8. The germline V gene encodes CDR1 MNHNS and CDR2 SASEGT. For the CDR3, the DNA is TGTGCCAGCAGTGAACTTCGGCGGGAGTTTAATGAGCAGTTCTTC. Translating it yields CASSELRREFNEQFF.

The chain recombines TRBV29-1 with TRBJ2-7; a possible D gene is TRBD1 (5 bases). Germline V gives CDR1 SQVTM, CDR2 ANQGSEA. Trimming removed 4 bases at V and 0 bases at J, with 10 bases between. This CDR3 region has 13 residues. The CDR3 region has the DNA TGCAGCGTTGCGCCGCAGGGCTCCTACGAGCAGTACTTC. This translates into CSVAPQGSYEQYF.

The CDR3 loop reads CSAIRYTEAFF. The DNA for the CDR3 is TGCAGTGCTATCCGATACACTGAAGCTTTCTTT. The genes are TRBV20-1 and TRBJ1-1; D ambiguous. Trimming pared 4 bases from V and 3 bases from J, leaving 6 bases between. CDR1 DFQATT and CDR2 SNEGSKA come from the germline V gene (reference sequence). The CDR3 is 11 amino acids.

The J gene is TRBJ1-2, the V gene TRBV19; 9 bases agree with TRBD1. The J segment lost 4 bases and the V segment lost 3 bases, leaving 6 bases of the junction unmatched. In germline, CDR1 is LNHDA, CDR2 SQIVND (reference sequence). The CDR3 consists of 15 residues. This chain's CDR3 is CASSITTGGSYGYTF. DNA of the CDR3: TGTGCCAGTAGTATTACCACAGGGGGCAGCTATGGCTACACCTTC.

This chain connects TRBV18 to TRBJ1-3, with TRBD1 matching over 7 bases. With 5 bases clipped from V and 0 bases from J, the junction kept 10 bases outside the gene matches. This CDR3 has 17 amino acids. Looked up from germline, CDR1 is KGHSH and CDR2 is LQKENI. The CDR3 region is CASSSGTAYFSGNTIYF. In DNA form, the CDR3 reads TGTGCCAGCTCATCCGGGACAGCGTACTTCTCTGGAAACACCATATATTTT.

The chain links TRBV6-1 to TRBJ2-5, with D unclear. The CDR3 is 17 residues long. V lost 1 base and J lost 5, with 20 bases in between. Germline CDR1 and CDR2: MNHNS and SASEGT. CDR3 nucleotide sequence: TGTGCCAGCAGTGAAGAGATGCTGGACCCCGGTCGGGAGACCCAGTACTTC. It specifies CASSEEMLDPGRETQYF.

This clone came up once. The rearrangement joins TRBV7-8 to TRBJ2-7, with 7 bases aligning to TRBD2. Trimming removed 1 base from V and 6 bases from J; junction bases left unmatched: 6. CDR1 and CDR2 from the germline V gene are SGHVS and FQNEAQ. The CDR3 has 14 residues. CDR3 region: CASSLVPGGSEQYF. In nucleotides, the CDR3 is TGTGCCAGCAGCTTAGTTCCGGGAGGCAGCGAGCAGTACTTC.

The chain has TRBV10-3 and TRBJ1-1; D possibly corresponds to TRBD1 (5 bases). From germline, CDR1 is ENHRY and CDR2 SYGVKD. This CDR3 has 14 residues. Trimming shortened V by 2 bases and J by 1 base, and 8 bases separated the two germline ends. The CDR3 is CAISERQGNTEAFF. The CDR3 DNA follows: TGTGCCATCAGTGAGAGGCAGGGGAACACTGAAGCTTTCTTT.

The J gene is TRBJ1-2, the V gene TRBV6-6; 7 nucleotides match TRBD1. Per the germline V gene, CDR1 is MNHNY and CDR2 is SVGAGI (reference sequence). CDR3 size: 15 residues. The V and J ends lost 4 bases and 2 bases, in that order; junction bases with no gene match: 7. Here the CDR3 DNA reads TGTGCCAGCAGTTCCCTCGGGACAGAGAACTATGGCTACACCTTC. Amino acids: CASSSLGTENYGYTF.